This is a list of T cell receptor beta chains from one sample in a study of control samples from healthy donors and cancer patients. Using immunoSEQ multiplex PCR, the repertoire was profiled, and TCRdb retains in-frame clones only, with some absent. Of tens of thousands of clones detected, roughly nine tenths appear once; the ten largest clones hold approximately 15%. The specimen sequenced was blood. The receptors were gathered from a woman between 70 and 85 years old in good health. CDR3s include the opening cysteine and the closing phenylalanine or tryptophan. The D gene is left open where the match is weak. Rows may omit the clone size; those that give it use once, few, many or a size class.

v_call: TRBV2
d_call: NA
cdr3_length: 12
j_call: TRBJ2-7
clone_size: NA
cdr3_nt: TGTGCCAGCAGTGAACCCTCCTACGAGCAGTACTTC
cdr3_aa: CASSEPSYEQYF

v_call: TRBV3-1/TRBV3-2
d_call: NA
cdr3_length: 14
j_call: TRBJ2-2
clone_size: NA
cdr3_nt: TGTGCCAGCCGCGGGGTGACGAACACCGGGGAGCTGTTTTTT
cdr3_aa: CASRGVTNTGELFF

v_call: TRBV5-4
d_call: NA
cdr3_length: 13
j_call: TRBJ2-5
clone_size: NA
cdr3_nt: TGTGCCAGCAGCTTGGACAGACAAGAGACCCAGTACTTC
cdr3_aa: CASSLDRQETQYF

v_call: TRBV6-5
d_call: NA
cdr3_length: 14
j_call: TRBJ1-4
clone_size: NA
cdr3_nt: TGTGCCAGCAGCACCGGGGAGGGCAACGTTAAACTGTTTTTT
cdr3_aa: CASSTGEGNVKLFF

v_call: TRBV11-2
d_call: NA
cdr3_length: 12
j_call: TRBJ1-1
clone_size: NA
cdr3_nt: TGTGCCAGCAGCTTAAACGGACCTGAAGCTTTCTTT
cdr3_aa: CASSLNGPEAFF

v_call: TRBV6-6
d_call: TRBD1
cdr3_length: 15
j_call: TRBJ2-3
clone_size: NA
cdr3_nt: TGTGCCAGCAGTCCACAGGGGGCGCCGGCAGATACGCAGTATTTT
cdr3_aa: CASSPQGAPADTQYF

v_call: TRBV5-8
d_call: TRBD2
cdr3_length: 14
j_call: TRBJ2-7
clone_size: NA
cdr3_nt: TGTGCCAGCAGCGCCGGACTAGCCGGGCACGAGCAGTACTTC
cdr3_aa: CASSAGLAGHEQYF

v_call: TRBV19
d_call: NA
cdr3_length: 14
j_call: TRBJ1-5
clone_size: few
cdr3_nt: TGTGCCAGTAGGCCTCATAAGAGCAATCAGCCCCAGCATTTT
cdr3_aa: CASRPHKSNQPQHF

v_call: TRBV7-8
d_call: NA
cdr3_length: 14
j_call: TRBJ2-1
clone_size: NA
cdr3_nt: TGTGCCAGCAGCTCCGACGGACGCAACAATGAGCAGTTCTTC
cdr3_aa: CASSSDGRNNEQFF

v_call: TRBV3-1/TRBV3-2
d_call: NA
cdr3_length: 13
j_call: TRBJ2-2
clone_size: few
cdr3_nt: TGTGCCAGCAGCCAAGTCGGAACCGGGGAGCTGTTTTTT
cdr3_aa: CASSQVGTGELFF

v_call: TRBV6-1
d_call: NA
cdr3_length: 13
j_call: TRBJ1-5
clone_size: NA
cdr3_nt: TGTGCCAGCAGTGAATTCGGGGGTCAGCCCCAGCATTTT
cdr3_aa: CASSEFGGQPQHF

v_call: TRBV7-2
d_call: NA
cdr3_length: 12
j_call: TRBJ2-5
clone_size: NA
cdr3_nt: TGTGCCAGCAGCAAGTCCGGTGGGACCCAGTACTTC
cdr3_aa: CASSKSGGTQYF

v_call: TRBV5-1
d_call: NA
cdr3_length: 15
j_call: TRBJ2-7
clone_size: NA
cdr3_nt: TGCGCCAGCAGCCGTGATGGTGGGGACTCCTACGAGCAGTACTTC
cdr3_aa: CASSRDGGDSYEQYF

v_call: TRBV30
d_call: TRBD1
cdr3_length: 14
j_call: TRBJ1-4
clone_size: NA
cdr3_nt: TGTGCCTGGAGTCCTTCCAGACAGGGCGCAAAACTGTTTTTT
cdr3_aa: CAWSPSRQGAKLFF

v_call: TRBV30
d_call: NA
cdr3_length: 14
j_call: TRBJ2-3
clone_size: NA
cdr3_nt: TGTGCCTGGAGTGTCGGGGGCCCGGCAGATACGCAGTATTTT
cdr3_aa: CAWSVGGPADTQYF

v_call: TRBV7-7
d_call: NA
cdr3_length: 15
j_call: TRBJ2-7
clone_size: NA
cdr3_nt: TGTGCTAGCAGCTTAGGCTTGGGGGGCAGCGACGAGCAGTACTTC
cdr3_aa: CASSLGLGGSDEQYF

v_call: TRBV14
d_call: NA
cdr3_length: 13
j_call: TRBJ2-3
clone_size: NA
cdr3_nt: TGTGCCAGCAGCCGCGGGGTGGCAGATACGCAGTATTTT
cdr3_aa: CASSRGVADTQYF

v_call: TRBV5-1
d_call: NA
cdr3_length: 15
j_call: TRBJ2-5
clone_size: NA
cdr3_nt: TGCGCCAGCGCCACAGTTCCCCAGGGGTTAGAGACCCAGTACTTC
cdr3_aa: CASATVPQGLETQYF

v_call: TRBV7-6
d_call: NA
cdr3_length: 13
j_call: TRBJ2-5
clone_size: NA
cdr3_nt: TGTGCCAGCAGCTCGCCCTCGAGGGAGACCCAGTACTTC
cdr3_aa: CASSSPSRETQYF

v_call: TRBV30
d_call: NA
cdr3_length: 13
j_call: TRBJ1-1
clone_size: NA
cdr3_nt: TGTGCCTGGGGGGGACTGCCGAACACTGAAGCTTTCTTT
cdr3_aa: CAWGGLPNTEAFF

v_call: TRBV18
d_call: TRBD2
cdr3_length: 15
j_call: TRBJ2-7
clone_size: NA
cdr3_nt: TGTGCCAGCTCACCGGGACTAGCGGGGTCCTACGAGCAGTACTTC
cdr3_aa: CASSPGLAGSYEQYF

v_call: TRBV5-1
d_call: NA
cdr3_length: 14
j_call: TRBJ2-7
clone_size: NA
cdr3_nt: TGCGCCAGCAGCTTGAGGCAGGGGGGCTACGAGCAGTACTTC
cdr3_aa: CASSLRQGGYEQYF

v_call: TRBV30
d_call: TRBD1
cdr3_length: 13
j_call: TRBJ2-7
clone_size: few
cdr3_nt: TGTGCCTGGAGTGTACTACAGGGGACCGAGCAGTACTTC
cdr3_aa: CAWSVLQGTEQYF

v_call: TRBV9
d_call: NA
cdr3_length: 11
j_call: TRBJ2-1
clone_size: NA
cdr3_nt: TGTGCCAGCAGCGCAGACAATGAGCAGTTCTTC
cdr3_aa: CASSADNEQFF

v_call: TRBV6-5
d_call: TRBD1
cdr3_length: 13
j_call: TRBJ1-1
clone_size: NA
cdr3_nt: TGTGCCAGCAGCGCGACGGGACAGGGTGAATCTTTCTTT
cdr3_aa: CASSATGQGESFF

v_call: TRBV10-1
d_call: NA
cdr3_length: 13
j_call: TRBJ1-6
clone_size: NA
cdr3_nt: TGCGCCAGTAGAGACGGGACTAATTCACCCCTCCACTTT
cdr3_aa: CASRDGTNSPLHF

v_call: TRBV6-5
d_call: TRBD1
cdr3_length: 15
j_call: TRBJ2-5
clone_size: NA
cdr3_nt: TGTGCCAGCAGTATCGGACAGGGGACCCAAGAGACCCAGTACTTC
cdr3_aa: CASSIGQGTQETQYF

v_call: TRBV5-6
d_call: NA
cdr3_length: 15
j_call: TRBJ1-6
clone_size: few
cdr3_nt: TGTGCCAGCAGCTTGCACCGGCAGGGTAATTCACCCCTCCACTTT
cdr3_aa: CASSLHRQGNSPLHF

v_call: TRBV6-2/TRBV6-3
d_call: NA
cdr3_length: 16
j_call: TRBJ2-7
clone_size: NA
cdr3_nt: TGTGCCAGCAGTTACATTACAGGCGGGAAGGTGTGGGAGCAGTACTTC
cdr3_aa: CASSYITGGKVWEQYF

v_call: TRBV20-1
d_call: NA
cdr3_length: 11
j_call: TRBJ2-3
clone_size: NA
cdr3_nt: TGCAGTGCTAGAGTGTTAGATACGCAGTATTTT
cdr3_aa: CSARVLDTQYF

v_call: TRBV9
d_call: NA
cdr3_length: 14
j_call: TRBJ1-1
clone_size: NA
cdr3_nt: TGTGCCAGCAGCGTAGCCAGTGGGAACACTGAAGCTTTCTTT
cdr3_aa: CASSVASGNTEAFF

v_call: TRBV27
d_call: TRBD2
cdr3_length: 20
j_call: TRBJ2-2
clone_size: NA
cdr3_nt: TGTGCCAGCAGTTCCCCGGGCAGCGGGGGGGCGTTCGGACGGTCCGGGGAGCTGTTTTTT
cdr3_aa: CASSSPGSGGAFGRSGELFF

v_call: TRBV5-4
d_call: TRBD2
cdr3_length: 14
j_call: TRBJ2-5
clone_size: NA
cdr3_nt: TGTGCCAGCGCAGACCAAGCGGGAGGCGAGACCCAGTACTTC
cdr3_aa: CASADQAGGETQYF

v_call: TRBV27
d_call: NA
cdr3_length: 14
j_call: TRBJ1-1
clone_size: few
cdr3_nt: TGTGCCAGCCGAAACTACCTTCCCCACACTGAAGCTTTCTTT
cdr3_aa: CASRNYLPHTEAFF

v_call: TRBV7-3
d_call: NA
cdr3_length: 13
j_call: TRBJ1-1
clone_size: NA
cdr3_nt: TGTGCCAGCAGCTCTACGGAGTCCACTGAAGCTTTCTTT
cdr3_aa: CASSSTESTEAFF

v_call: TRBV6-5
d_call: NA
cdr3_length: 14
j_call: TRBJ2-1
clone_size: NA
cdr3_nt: TGTGCCAGCAGAGGACCCCTGGGCTACAATGAGCAGTTCTTC
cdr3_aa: CASRGPLGYNEQFF

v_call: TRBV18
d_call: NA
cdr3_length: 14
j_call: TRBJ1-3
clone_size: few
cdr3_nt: TGTGCCAGTTTCACGTTAAGCTCTGGAAACACCATATATTTT
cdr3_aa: CASFTLSSGNTIYF

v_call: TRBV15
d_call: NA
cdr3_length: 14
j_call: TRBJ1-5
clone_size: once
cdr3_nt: TGTGCCACCAGCAGAGTAGGGAGCAATCAGCCCCAGCATTTT
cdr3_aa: CATSRVGSNQPQHF

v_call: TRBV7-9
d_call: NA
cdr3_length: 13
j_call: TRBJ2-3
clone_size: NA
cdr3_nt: TGTGCCAGCAGCCCCCGCGGGTTGGATACGCAGTATTTT
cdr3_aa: CASSPRGLDTQYF

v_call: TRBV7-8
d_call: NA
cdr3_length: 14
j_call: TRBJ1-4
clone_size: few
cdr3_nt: TGTGCCAGCAGCTTAGGACGGCGTAATGAAAAACTGTTTTTT
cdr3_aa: CASSLGRRNEKLFF

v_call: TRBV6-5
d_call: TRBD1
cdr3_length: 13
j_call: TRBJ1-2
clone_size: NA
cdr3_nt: TGTGCCAGCAGCCCAGACAGGGTATATGGCTACACCTTC
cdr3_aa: CASSPDRVYGYTF

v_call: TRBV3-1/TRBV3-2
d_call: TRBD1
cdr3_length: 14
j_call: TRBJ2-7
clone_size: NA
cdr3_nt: TGTGCCAGCAGCCCCAGACAGGGAGCGTACGAGCAGTACTTC
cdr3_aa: CASSPRQGAYEQYF

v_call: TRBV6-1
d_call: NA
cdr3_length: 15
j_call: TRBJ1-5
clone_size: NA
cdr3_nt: TGTGCCAGCAGTGAAAACAGGTCAAAGAATCAGCCCCAGCATTTT
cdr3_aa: CASSENRSKNQPQHF

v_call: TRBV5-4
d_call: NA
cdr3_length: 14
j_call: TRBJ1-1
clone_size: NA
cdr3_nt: TGTGCCAGCAGCTTGATGGGGGCTGGCACTGAAGCTTTCTTT
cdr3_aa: CASSLMGAGTEAFF

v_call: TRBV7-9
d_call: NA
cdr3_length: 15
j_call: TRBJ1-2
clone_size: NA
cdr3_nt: TGTGCCAGCAGCTTAGGGGCCGAGGGGATCAGCGGCTACACCTTC
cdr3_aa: CASSLGAEGISGYTF

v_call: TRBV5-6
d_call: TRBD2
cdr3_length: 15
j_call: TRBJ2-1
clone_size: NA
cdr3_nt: TGTGCCAGCAGCACGACGGGAGGGCCGGGTAATGAGCAGTTCTTC
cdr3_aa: CASSTTGGPGNEQFF

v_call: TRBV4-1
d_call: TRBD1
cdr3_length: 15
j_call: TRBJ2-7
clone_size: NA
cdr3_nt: TGCGCCAGCAGCTCGGGACAGGGAAACTCCTACGAGCAGTACTTC
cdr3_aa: CASSSGQGNSYEQYF

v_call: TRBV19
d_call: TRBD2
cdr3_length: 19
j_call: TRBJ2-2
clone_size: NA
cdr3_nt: TGTGCCAGTAGTTTAAATAGGGCTAGCGGGAGGGCTCGCACCGGGGAGCTGTTTTTT
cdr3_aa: CASSLNRASGRARTGELFF

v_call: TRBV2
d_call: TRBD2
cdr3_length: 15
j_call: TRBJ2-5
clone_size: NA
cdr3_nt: TGTGCCAGCAGTGAAAGGTCTAGCGGGAGAGAGACCCAGTACTTC
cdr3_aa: CASSERSSGRETQYF

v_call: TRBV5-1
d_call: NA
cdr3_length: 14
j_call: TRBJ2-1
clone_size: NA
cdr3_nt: TGCGCCAGCAGCTTGGCCCCCCCCATGGGTGAGCAGTTCTTC
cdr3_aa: CASSLAPPMGEQFF

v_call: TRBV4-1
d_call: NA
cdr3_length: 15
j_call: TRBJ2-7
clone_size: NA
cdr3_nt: TGCGCCAGCAGCCCTACCAGGCCCCGGTTCTACGAGCAGTACTTC
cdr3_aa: CASSPTRPRFYEQYF

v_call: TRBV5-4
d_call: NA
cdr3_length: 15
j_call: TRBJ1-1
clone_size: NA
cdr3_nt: TGTGCCAGCAGCCAGACACGACAGGCGAACACTGAAGCTTTCTTT
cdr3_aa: CASSQTRQANTEAFF

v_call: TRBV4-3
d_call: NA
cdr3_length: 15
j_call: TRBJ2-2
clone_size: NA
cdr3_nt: TGCGCCAGCAGCCACGGGACACCCAACACCGGGGAGCTGTTTTTT
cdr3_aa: CASSHGTPNTGELFF

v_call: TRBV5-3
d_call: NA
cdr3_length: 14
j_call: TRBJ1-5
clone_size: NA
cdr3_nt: TGTGCCAGAAGCTTCGGAGGGGGACGTCAGCCCCAGCATTTT
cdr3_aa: CARSFGGGRQPQHF

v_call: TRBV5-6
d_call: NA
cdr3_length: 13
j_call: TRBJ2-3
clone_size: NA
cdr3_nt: TGTGCCAGCAGCTTGGAGGGGGGTCAGACGCAGTATTTT
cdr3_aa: CASSLEGGQTQYF

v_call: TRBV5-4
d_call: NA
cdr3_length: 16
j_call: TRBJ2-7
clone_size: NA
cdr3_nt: TGTGCCAGCAGCTCCCTCGGCCTGTCTTTCGGAAACGAGCAGTACTTC
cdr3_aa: CASSSLGLSFGNEQYF

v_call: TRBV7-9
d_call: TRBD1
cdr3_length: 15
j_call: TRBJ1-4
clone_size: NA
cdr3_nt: TGTGCCAGCAGCCCCCGGACAGGGGGAGGTGAAAAACTGTTTTTT
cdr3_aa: CASSPRTGGGEKLFF

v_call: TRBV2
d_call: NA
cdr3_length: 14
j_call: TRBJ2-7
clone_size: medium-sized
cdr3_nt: TGTGCCAGCAGCGCCGAACGATCAGGGGCCGAGCAGTACTTC
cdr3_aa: CASSAERSGAEQYF

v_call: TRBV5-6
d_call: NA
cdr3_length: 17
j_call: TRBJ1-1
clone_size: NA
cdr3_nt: TGTGCCAGCAGCTTGGGTGGGGGGCTCAGAATGAACACTGAAGCTTTCTTT
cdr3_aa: CASSLGGGLRMNTEAFF